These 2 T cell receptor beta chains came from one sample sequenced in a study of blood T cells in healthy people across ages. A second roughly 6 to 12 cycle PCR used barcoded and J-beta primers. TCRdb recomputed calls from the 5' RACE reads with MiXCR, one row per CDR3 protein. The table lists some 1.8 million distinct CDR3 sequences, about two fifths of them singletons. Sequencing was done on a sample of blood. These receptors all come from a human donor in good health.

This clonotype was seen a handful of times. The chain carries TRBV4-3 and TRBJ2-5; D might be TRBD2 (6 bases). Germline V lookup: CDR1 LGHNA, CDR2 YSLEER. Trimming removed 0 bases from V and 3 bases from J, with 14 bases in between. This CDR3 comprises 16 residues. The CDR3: CASSQENAGRKETQYF. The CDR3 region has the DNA TGCGCCAGCAGCCAAGAAAACGCGGGACGTAAAGAGACCCAGTACTTC.

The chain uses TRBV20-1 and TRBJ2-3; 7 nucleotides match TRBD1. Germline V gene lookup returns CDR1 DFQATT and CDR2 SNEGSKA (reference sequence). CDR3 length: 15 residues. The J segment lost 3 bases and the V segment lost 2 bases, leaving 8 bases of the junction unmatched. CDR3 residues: CSARKGASGTDTQYF. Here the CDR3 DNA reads TGCAGTGCTAGAAAGGGGGCCTCGGGGACAGATACGCAGTATTTT.